This TCR beta chain was recovered during a study of shared clonotypes between healthy human individuals. Background on the study: Each donor's CD8 memory used one plate, CD8 naive two, each CD4 subset three.

The CDR3 is 12 amino acids. Germline CDR1 reads SQVTM; CDR2 reads ANQGSEA. Trimming took 7 bases from V and 4 from J, leaving 13 bases between them. Only in-frame clones appear in the TCRdb table, and some are missing; sequencing was by immunoSEQ multiplex PCR. The profile shows around 2,000,000 clones, approximately 95% of them singletons. Sequencing input: naive CD4+ T cells sorted from blood. Subset described: CD45RA+ positively selected. This sequence was found in a man aged 18 to 29 in good health. The chain has TRBV29-1 and TRBJ2-5; D is perhaps TRBD1 (5 bases). In DNA form, the CDR3 reads TGCAGCGCCAGCAGGGTTGGAGAGACCCAGTACTTC. Translation: CSASRVGETQYF.